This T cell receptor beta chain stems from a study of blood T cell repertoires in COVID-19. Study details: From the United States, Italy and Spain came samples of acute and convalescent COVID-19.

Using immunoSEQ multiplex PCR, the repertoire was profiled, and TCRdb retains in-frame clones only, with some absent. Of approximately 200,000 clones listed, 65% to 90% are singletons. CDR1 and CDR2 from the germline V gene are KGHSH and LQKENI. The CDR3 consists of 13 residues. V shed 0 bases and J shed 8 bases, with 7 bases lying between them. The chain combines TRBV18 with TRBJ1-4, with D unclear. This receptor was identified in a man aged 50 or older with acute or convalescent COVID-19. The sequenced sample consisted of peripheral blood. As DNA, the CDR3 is TGTGCCAGCTCACCACCCGGTGAAGAAAAACTGTTTTTT. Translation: CASSPPGEEKLFF.